The 9 T cell receptor beta chains below come from one sample, sequenced in a study of blood T cell repertoires in COVID-19. Data came from immunoSEQ multiplex PCR; TCRdb stores just in-frame clones and leaves some out. The sample has about 240,000 clones, approximately 85% seen once. The sequenced sample consisted of peripheral blood. These receptor sequences come from a man aged 50-60 years with COVID-19, enrolled during active disease.

The chain carries TRBV27 and TRBJ2-7; D may be TRBD1 (6 bases). The CDR3 is 14 amino acids. Looked up from germline, CDR1 is MNHEY and CDR2 is SMNVEV (reference sequence). Trimming took off 3 bases at V and 7 bases at J, with 16 bases between the two ends. CDR3 protein: CASSFTTRGQEQYF. DNA of the CDR3: TGTGCCAGCAGTTTCACGACCAGGGGTCAGGAGCAGTACTTC.

In DNA form, the CDR3 reads TGTGCCAGCAGCCTCCGACTAGCGGGGGGGCCAGGTTGGGAGACCCAGTACTTC. This sequence encodes CASSLRLAGGPGWETQYF. The rearrangement uses TRBV5-4 and TRBJ2-5; TRBD2 matches at 14 bases. The CDR3 contains 18 residues. Germline V lookup: CDR1 SGHNT, CDR2 YYREEE (reference sequence). The ends lost 4 bases at V and 5 bases at J; junction bases unmatched: 13. The entire variable domain, with the rest obtained from reference TRBV5-4 and TRBJ2-5, is as follows: ETGVTQSPTHLIKTRGQQVTLRCSSQSGHNTVSWYQQALGQGPQFIFQYYREEENGRGNFPPRFSGLQFPNYSSELNVNALELDDSALYLCASSLRLAGGPGWETQYFGPGTRLLVL.

The J gene is TRBJ2-2, the V gene TRBV18, with D perhaps matching TRBD1 (5 bases). This CDR3 has 17 amino acids. CDR1 and CDR2 (germline): KGHSH, LQKENI. V dropped 3 bases and J dropped 2 bases, with 16 bases sitting between them. Here the CDR3 reads CASSPEAGSRNTGELFF. CDR3 nucleotides: TGTGCCAGCTCACCCGAAGCAGGGTCTCGAAACACCGGGGAGCTGTTTTTT. Supplemented by reference TRBV18 and TRBJ2-2, the full variable domain reads NAGVMQNPRHLVRRRGQEARLRCSPMKGHSHVYWYRQLPEEGLKFMVYLQKENIIDESGMPKERFSAEFPKEGPSILRIQQVVRGDSAAYFCASSPEAGSRNTGELFFGEGSRLTVL.

In its sample, this clone was seen a few times. The chain recombines TRBV14 with TRBJ1-1; possible D gene TRBD1, 5 bases. The V gene lost 0 bases and the J gene lost 6 bases, with 11 bases spanning the gap. The CDR3 contains 14 residues. In germline, CDR1 is SGHDN, CDR2 FVKESK. CDR3 amino acids: CASSQEAGDAEAFF. CDR3 nucleotides: TGTGCCAGCAGCCAAGAGGCGGGGGACGCTGAAGCTTTCTTT.

This clone appeared a single time. This sequence joins TRBV4-1 and TRBJ2-5, with 9 nucleotides matching TRBD1. CDR1 is MGHRA and CDR2 is YSYEKL in the germline V gene. With V trimmed by 2 bases and J by 5 bases, 6 bases remained unmatched. CDR3 size: 15 residues. DNA of the CDR3: TGCGCCAGCAGCCAACCTGGGACAGGGCTGGAGACCCAGTACTTC. Amino acid sequence: CASSQPGTGLETQYF.

This clone occurred once. CDR3 loop: CASSLGQPNEKLFF. CDR3 nucleotides: TGCGCCAGCAGCTTGGGACAGCCTAATGAAAAACTGTTTTTT. The chain links TRBV5-1 to TRBJ1-4; weak D call: TRBD1 (5 bases). Trimming took off 0 bases at V and 3 bases at J, with 6 bases between the two ends. CDR3 size: 14 residues. Germline loops: CDR1 SGHRS, CDR2 YFSETQ.

The V and J genes are TRBV11-2 and TRBJ1-3, with 9 bases fitting TRBD1. V trimming: 6 bases; J trimming: 4 bases; junction bases outside the gene matches: 10. The CDR3 loop spans 16 amino acids. Germline values: CDR1 SGHAT, CDR2 FQNNGV. The CDR3 is CASRRPGQGSGNTIYF. The DNA for the CDR3 is TGTGCCAGCAGACGACCGGGACAGGGATCCGGAAACACCATATATTTT.

The rearrangement uses TRBV4-1 and TRBJ1-5; D is unclear. There are 16 residues in the CDR3. Germline V gives CDR1 MGHRA, CDR2 YSYEKL. V was cut by 0 bases and J by 5 bases, with 14 bases left in between. CDR3 loop: CASSQEDGILDQPQHF. The DNA of the CDR3 is TGCGCCAGCAGCCAAGAGGACGGGATTCTCGATCAGCCCCAGCATTTT.

V is TRBV15 and J is TRBJ2-5, with D maybe TRBD1 (5 bases). This CDR3 comprises 14 residues. The V end was cut by 5 bases, the J end by 0 bases, with 10 bases between. CDR1 LNHNV and CDR2 YYDKDF come from the germline V gene (reference sequence). CDR3 residues: CATSVGHNQETQYF. In nucleotides, the CDR3 is TGTGCCACCAGCGTAGGACACAACCAAGAGACCCAGTACTTC.